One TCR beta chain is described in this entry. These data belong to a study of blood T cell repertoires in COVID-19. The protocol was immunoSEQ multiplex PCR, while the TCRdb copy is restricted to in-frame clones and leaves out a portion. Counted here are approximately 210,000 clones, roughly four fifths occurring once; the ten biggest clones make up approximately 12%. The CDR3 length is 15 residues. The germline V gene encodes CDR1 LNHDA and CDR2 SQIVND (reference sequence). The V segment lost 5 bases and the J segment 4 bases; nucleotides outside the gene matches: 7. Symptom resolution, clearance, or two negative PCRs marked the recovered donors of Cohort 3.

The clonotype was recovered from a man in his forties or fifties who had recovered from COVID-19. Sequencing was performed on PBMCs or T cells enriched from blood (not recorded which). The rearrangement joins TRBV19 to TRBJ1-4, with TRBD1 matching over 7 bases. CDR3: CASSAKDRFNEKLFF. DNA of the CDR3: TGTGCCAGTAGTGCCAAGGACAGGTTTAATGAAAAACTGTTTTTT.